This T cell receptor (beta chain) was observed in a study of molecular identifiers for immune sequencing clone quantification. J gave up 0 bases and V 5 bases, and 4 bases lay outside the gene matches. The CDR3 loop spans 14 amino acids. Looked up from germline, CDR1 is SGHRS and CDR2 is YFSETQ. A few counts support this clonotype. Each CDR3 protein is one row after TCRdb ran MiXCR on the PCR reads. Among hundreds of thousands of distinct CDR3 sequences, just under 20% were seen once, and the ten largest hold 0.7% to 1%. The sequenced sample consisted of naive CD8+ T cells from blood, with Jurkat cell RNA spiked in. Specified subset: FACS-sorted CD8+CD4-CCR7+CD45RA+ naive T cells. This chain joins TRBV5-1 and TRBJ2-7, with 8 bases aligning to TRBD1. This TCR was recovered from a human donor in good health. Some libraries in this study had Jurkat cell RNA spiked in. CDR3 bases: TGCGCCAGCAGAGCCACAGGGGGCTCCTACGAGCAGTACTTC. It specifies CASRATGGSYEQYF.